This T cell receptor (beta chain) comes out of a study of T cells after yellow fever vaccination. Concerning this clonotype: Antigen unknown.

TCRdb re-called the 5' RACE reads with MiXCR, one entry per CDR3 protein. The data contain under 600,000 distinct CDR3 sequences, about 14% of them singletons. The V gene end was trimmed by 3 bases and the J gene end by 4 bases; junction bases not matched to a gene: 6. Germline lookup yields CDR1 DFQATT and CDR2 SNEGSKA (reference sequence). The CDR3 loop spans 15 amino acids. Study-level points and caveats: The CD4 and CD8 compartments had a small share of their clonotypes in common. Reappearing after the booster were most of the clones from primary vaccination (about 96% CD4, about 87% CD8).

The clonotype was recovered from a man aged 25-40 years who received the YFV17D yellow fever vaccine. This chain links TRBV20-1 with TRBJ2-5; TRBD2 aligns across 12 bases. This specimen was PBMCs, taken on the day of the yellow fever booster vaccination. This CDR3 is CSASRPSGRVETQYF. The CDR3 region has the DNA TGCAGTGCTAGCCGGCCTAGCGGGAGGGTAGAGACCCAGTACTTC.